This TCR beta chain was observed in a study of blood T cell repertoires in COVID-19. Clones were sequenced by immunoSEQ multiplex PCR, and TCRdb holds only the in-frame ones, with some missing. The top ten clones hold around 3.1% of a sample with about 190,000 clones, around 83% of them seen once. Trimming left V 0 bases short and J 1 base short, with 7 bases between. The CDR3 has 15 residues. Germline V lookup: CDR1 SGHNT, CDR2 YYREEE (reference sequence). Sequencing was done on a sample of PBMCs or T cells enriched from blood (not recorded which). V is TRBV5-4 and J is TRBJ2-2; possibly TRBD2 for D (5 bases). The receptor's source is a woman under 40 who had been exposed to COVID-19. The CDR3 DNA sequence: TGTGCCAGCAGCTTGGATGGACTGAACACCGGGGAGCTGTTTTTT. Amino acid sequence: CASSLDGLNTGELFF.